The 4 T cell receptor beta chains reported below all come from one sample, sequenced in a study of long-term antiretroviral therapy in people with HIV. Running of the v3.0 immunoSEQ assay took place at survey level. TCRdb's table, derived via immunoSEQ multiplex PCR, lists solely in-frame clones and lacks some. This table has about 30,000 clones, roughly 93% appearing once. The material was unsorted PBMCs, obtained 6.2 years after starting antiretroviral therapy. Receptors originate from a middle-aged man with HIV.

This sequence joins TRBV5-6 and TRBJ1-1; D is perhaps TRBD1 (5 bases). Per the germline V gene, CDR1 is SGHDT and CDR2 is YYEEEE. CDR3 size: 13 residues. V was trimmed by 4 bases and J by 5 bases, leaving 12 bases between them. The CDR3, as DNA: TGTGCCAGCAGCATCCAGGGTACTACTGAAGCTTTCTTT. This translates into CASSIQGTTEAFF.

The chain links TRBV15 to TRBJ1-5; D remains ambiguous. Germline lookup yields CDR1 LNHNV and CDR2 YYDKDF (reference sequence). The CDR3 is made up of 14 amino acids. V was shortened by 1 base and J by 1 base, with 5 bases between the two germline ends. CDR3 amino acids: CATSRGVSNQPQHF. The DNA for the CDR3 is TGTGCCACCAGCAGAGGGGTAAGCAATCAGCCCCAGCATTTT.

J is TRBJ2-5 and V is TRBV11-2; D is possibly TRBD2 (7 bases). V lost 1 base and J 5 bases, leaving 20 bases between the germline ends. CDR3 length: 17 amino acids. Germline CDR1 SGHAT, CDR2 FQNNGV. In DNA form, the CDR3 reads TGTGCCAGCAGCTTAGTTCCGGGGGGCCCCCTCGGGGAGACCCAGTACTTC. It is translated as CASSLVPGGPLGETQYF.

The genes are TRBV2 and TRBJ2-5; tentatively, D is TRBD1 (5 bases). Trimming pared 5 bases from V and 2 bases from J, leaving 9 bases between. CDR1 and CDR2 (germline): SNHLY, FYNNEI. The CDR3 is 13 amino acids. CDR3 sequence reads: CASSLQVQETQYF. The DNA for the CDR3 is TGTGCCAGCAGTTTACAGGTTCAAGAGACCCAGTACTTC.